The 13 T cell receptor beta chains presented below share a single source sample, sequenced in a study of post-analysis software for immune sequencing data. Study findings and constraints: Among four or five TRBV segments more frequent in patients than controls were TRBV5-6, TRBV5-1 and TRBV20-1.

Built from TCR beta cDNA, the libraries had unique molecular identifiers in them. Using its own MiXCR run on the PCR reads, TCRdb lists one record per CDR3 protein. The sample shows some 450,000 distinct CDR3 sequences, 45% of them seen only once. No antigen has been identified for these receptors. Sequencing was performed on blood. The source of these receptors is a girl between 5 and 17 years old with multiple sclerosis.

The CDR3 reads CASSRTAGDGYTF. Written as DNA, the CDR3 is TGTGCCAGCAGCCGGACAGCCGGAGATGGCTACACCTTC. This rearrangement joins TRBV7-3 to TRBJ1-2; TRBD1 is a possible D gene (6 bases). This CDR3 comprises 13 residues. CDR1 SGHTA and CDR2 FQGTGA come from the germline V gene. V was trimmed by 5 bases and J by 6 bases, leaving 13 bases between them.

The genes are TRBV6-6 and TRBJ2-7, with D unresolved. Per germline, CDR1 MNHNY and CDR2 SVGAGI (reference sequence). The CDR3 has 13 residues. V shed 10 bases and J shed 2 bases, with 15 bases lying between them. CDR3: CATLVNPTYEQYF. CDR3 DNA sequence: TGTGCCACCCTGGTCAACCCCACCTACGAGCAGTACTTC.

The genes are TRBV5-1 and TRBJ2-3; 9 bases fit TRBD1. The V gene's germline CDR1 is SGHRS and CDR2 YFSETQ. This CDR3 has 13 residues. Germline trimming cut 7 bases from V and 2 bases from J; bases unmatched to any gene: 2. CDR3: CASRQGDTDTQYF. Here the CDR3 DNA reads TGCGCCAGCCGACAGGGGGACACAGATACGCAGTATTTT.

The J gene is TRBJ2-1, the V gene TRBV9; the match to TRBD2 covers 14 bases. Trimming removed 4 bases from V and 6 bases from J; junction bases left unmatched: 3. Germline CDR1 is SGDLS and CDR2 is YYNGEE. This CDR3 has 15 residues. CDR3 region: CASSPTSGRANEQFF. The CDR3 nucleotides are TGTGCCAGCAGCCCGACTAGCGGGAGGGCCAATGAGCAGTTCTTC.

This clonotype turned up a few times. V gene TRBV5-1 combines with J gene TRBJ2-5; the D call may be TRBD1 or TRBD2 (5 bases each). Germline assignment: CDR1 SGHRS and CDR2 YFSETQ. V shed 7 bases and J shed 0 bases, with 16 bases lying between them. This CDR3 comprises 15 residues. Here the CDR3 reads CASSPGTDDQETQYF. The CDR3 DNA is TGCGCCAGCTCACCCGGGACGGATGACCAAGAGACCCAGTACTTC.

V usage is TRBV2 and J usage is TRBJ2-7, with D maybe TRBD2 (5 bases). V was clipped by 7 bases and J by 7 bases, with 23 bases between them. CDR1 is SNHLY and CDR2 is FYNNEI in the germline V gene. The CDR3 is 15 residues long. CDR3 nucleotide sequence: TGTGCCAGCACTCAGGAGGCGGTTAATAACAATGAGCAGTACTTC. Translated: CASTQEAVNNNEQYF. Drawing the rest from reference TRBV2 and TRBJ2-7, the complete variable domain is EPEVTQTPSHQVTQMGQEVILRCVPISNHLYFYWYRQILGQKVEFLVSFYNNEISEKSEIFDDQFSVERPDGSNFTLKIRSTKLEDSAMYFCASTQEAVNNNEQYFGPGTRLTVT.

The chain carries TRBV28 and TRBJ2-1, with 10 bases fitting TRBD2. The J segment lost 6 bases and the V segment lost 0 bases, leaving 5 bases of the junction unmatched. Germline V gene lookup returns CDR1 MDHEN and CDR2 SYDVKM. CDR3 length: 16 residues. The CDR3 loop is CASSLWSSGSSNEQFF. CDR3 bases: TGTGCCAGCAGTTTATGGTCTAGCGGGAGCTCCAATGAGCAGTTCTTC.

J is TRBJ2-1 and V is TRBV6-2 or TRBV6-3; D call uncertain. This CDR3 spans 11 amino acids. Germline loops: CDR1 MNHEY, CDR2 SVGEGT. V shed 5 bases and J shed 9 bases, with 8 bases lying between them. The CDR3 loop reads CASSRSREQFF. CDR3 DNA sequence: TGTGCCAGCAGTCGAAGCCGTGAGCAGTTCTTC.

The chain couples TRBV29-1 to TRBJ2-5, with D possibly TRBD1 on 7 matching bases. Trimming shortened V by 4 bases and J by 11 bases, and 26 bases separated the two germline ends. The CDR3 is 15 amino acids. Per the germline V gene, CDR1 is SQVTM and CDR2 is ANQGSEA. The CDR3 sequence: CSVGGVGTAGEEQYF. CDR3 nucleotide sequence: TGCAGCGTTGGAGGTGTTGGGACAGCGGGTGAAGAGCAGTACTTC.

CDR3 nucleotide sequence: TGTGCCAGCGGAGAAGGGGCTAGCAATCAGCCCCAGCATTTT. Encoded protein: CASGEGASNQPQHF. The rearrangement links TRBV10-3 to TRBJ1-5; tentatively, D is TRBD1 (5 bases). Deletions cut 10 bases from V and 0 bases from J, with 13 bases between. Germline V gene sequence: CDR1 ENHRY, CDR2 SYGVKD. This CDR3 is built from 14 residues.

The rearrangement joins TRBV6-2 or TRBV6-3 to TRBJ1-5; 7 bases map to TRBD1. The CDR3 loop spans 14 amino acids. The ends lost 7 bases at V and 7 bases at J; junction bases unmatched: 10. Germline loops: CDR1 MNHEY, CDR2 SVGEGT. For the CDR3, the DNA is TGTGCCAGCAATCAGGGGGAGGCAGGACAGCCCCAGCATTTT. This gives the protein CASNQGEAGQPQHF.

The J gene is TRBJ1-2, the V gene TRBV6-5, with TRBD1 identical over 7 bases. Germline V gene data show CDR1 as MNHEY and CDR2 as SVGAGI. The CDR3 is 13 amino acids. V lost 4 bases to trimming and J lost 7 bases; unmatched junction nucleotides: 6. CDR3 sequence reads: CASSSGTARGYTF. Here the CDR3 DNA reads TGTGCCAGCAGTTCCGGGACAGCCCGTGGCTACACCTTC.

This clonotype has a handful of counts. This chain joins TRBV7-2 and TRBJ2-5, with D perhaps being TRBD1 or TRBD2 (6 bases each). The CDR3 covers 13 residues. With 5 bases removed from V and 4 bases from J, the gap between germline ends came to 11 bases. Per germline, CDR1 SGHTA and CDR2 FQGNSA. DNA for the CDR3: TGTGCCAGCAGCGCGGGACAAATAGAGACCCAGTACTTC. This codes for CASSAGQIETQYF.